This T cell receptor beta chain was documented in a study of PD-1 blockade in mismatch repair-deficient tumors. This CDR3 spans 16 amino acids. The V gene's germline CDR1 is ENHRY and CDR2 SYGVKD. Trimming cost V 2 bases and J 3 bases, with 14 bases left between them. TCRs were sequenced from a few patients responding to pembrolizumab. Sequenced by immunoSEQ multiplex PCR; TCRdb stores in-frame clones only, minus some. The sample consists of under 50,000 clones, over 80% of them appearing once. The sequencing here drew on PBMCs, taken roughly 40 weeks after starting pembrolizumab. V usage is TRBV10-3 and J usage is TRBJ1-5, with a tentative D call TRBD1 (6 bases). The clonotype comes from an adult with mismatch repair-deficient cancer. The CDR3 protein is CAISENFGTPNQPQHF. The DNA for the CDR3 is TGTGCCATCAGTGAGAATTTTGGGACACCCAATCAGCCCCAGCATTTT.